The 31 T cell receptor beta chains listed next were all sequenced from one sample in a study of PD-1 blockade in mismatch repair-deficient tumors. Clones were read by immunoSEQ multiplex PCR, and TCRdb kept only the in-frame ones, dropping some. The sample holds approximately 38,000 clones, about four fifths seen once. Sequences were derived from peripheral blood, sampled 4 weeks after starting pembrolizumab. The receptor set was obtained from an adult with mismatch repair-deficient cancer.

The rearrangement uses TRBV4-1 and TRBJ2-1, with D possibly matching TRBD2 (5 bases). V dropped 1 base and J dropped 2 bases, with 15 bases sitting between them. The CDR3 is 17 residues long. CDR1 is MGHRA, CDR2 YSYEKL, per germline. DNA of the CDR3: TGCGCCAGCAGCCAAGGCCCGCGGCTAGCTCCCTACAATGAGCAGTTCTTC. As protein: CASSQGPRLAPYNEQFF.

The chain couples TRBV21-1 to TRBJ2-1. TRBV21-1 is a pseudogene. The CDR3 loop spans 17 amino acids. In DNA form, the CDR3 reads TGTGCCAGCAGCAAAGTTATAAAGGGGCGAAGGAGGAATGAGCAGTTCTTC. Translation: CASSKVIKGRRRNEQFF.

V gene TRBV5-1 combines with J gene TRBJ2-7; weak D call: TRBD1 (6 bases). The CDR3 extends over 15 amino acids. CDR1 SGHRS and CDR2 YFSETQ come from the germline V gene. Trimming stripped 0 bases from V and 2 bases from J, with 12 bases between. The CDR3 reads CASSLGQGSPYEQYF. CDR3 nucleotides: TGCGCCAGCAGCTTGGGCCAGGGGTCCCCCTACGAGCAGTACTTC.

V gene TRBV30 combines with J gene TRBJ2-7; no reliable D call. The CDR3 is 13 amino acids. Germline V gives CDR1 GTSNPN, CDR2 SVGIG (reference sequence). Trimming stripped 0 bases from V and 6 bases from J, with 12 bases between. Written as DNA, the CDR3 is TGTGCCTGGAGTGTTTACGGCATCGGCGAGCAGTACTTC. Its translation: CAWSVYGIGEQYF.

On this clone: The sample has other DNA sequences that encode this CDR3 too. This chain links TRBV10-2 with TRBJ1-5; no clear D. Germline lookup yields CDR1 WSHSY and CDR2 SAAADI. Trimming took 3 bases from V and 3 from J, leaving 9 bases between them. The CDR3 has 14 residues. The CDR3 DNA is TGCGCCAGCAGTGAAGCGGCACCCAATCAGCCCCAGCATTTT. It yields the protein CASSEAAPNQPQHF.

The chain combines TRBV27 with TRBJ2-7; no reliable D call. The CDR3 length is 16 residues. Trimming removed 0 bases from V and 3 bases from J, with 15 bases in between. Germline CDR1 is MNHEY and CDR2 is SMNVEV (reference sequence). The CDR3 here is CASSLSYGVLYYEQYF. As DNA, the CDR3 is TGTGCCAGCAGTTTATCGTACGGTGTGTTATACTACGAGCAGTACTTC.

This clone was detected once. The chain joins TRBV28 to TRBJ2-7; the D gene is possibly TRBD2 (5 bases). Germline CDR1 is MDHEN and CDR2 is SYDVKM. The V and J ends lost 3 bases and 1 base respectively, with 10 bases between them. CDR3 length equals 14 residues. CDR3 in DNA: TGTGCCAGCAGTTTCTTGGGAGATTCCTACGAGCAGTACTTC. This encodes CASSFLGDSYEQYF.

V usage is TRBV11-1 and J usage is TRBJ2-7, with 8 bases matching TRBD2. Germline V gene data show CDR1 as SGHAT and CDR2 as FQDESV (reference sequence). This CDR3 region has 15 residues. The V segment lost 5 bases and the J segment 6 bases; nucleotides outside the gene matches: 12. CDR3 coding DNA: TGTGCCAGCAGCCCCAGGCTGGGACTAGTTCGCGAGCAGTACTTC. Translating gives CASSPRLGLVREQYF.

This clone turned up a few times. This chain connects TRBV29-1 to TRBJ2-5; unclear D gene. The CDR3 sequence is 11 residues long. V lost 7 bases and J lost 3, with 9 bases in between. CDR1 SQVTM and CDR2 ANQGSEA come from the germline V gene. The CDR3 region has the DNA TGCAGCGGACAAAGAGAAGAGACCCAGTACTTC. As protein: CSGQREETQYF.

The chain employs TRBV27 and TRBJ2-3; 9 bases align to TRBD1. CDR1 is MNHEY, CDR2 SMNVEV, per germline (reference sequence). The CDR3 contains 15 residues. V lost 6 bases and J lost 3; bases outside the gene matches: 7. The CDR3 coding sequence is TGTGCCAGCAGGGACAGGGGATCGGGAACAGATACGCAGTATTTT. This sequence encodes CASRDRGSGTDTQYF.

This chain connects TRBV28 to TRBJ1-4, with a tentative D call TRBD1 (6 bases). Between the trimmed V and J ends, which lost 3 bases and 4 bases, there was a span of 21 bases. This CDR3 contains 18 residues. Looked up from germline, CDR1 is MDHEN and CDR2 is SYDVKM. CDR3 DNA: TGTGCCAGCAGTTTCTTTTCCGTCGGGACACTTTATAATGAAAAACTGTTTTTT. Protein product: CASSFFSVGTLYNEKLFF.

This chain connects TRBV5-5 to TRBJ2-1; tentatively, D is TRBD2 (5 bases). Trimming removed 2 bases from V and 2 bases from J, with 11 bases in between. The CDR3 sequence is 15 residues long. Looked up from germline, CDR1 is SGHKS and CDR2 is YYEKEE (reference sequence). The CDR3 DNA follows: TGTGCCAGCAGCTTACGACTATCGACCTACAATGAGCAGTTCTTC. Translated, it gives CASSLRLSTYNEQFF.

The chain is built from TRBV30 and TRBJ1-2; tentatively, D is TRBD1 (6 bases). There are 14 residues in the CDR3. The germline V gene encodes CDR1 GTSNPN and CDR2 SVGIG (reference sequence). V was pared by 1 base and J by 6 bases, with 15 bases between. The DNA for the CDR3 is TGTGCCTGGAGTGATTCTTGGGGGGCCCATGGCTACACCTTC. It codes for CAWSDSWGAHGYTF. The full variable domain, in which reference TRBV30 and TRBJ1-2 provide the parts outside the CDR3, is SQTIHQWPATLVQPVGSPLSLECTVEGTSNPNLYWYRQAAGRGLQLLFYSVGIGQISSEVPQNLSASRPQDRQFILSSKKLLLSDSGFYLCAWSDSWGAHGYTFGSGTRLTVV.

This clone showed up just a few times. The chain has TRBV25-1 and TRBJ1-1; 8 bases line up with TRBD1. The CDR3 spans 15 residues. Looked up from germline, CDR1 is MGHDK and CDR2 is SYGVNS. V lost 1 base and J lost 3; bases outside the gene matches: 4. CDR3 amino acids: CASSEWGRGHTEAFF. The CDR3 coding sequence is TGTGCCAGCAGTGAATGGGGCAGGGGGCACACTGAAGCTTTCTTT.

The genes are TRBV14 and TRBJ2-1, with 7 nucleotides matching TRBD2. The V and J ends lost 3 bases and 6 bases, in that order; junction bases with no gene match: 8. Germline V gene data show CDR1 as SGHDN and CDR2 as FVKESK. The CDR3 has 15 residues. CDR3 loop: CASSQASGHSNEQFF. CDR3 bases: TGTGCCAGCAGCCAGGCTAGCGGACATTCCAATGAGCAGTTCTTC.

The rearrangement uses TRBV5-1 and TRBJ2-2; no clear D. The CDR3 extends over 15 amino acids. V was shortened by 4 bases and J by 5 bases, with 15 bases between the two germline ends. In germline, CDR1 is SGHRS, CDR2 YFSETQ. The CDR3 region is CASSPWAAETGELFF. For the CDR3, the DNA is TGCGCCAGCAGCCCCTGGGCCGCGGAGACCGGGGAGCTGTTTTTT.

The J gene is TRBJ1-3, the V gene TRBV9; D remains unclear. CDR1 SGDLS and CDR2 YYNGEE come from the germline V gene. This CDR3 contains 16 residues. V lost 4 bases and J 0 bases, leaving 14 bases between the germline ends. CDR3 protein: CASSSGIALSGNTIYF. The DNA for the CDR3 is TGTGCCAGCAGCTCCGGGATCGCGCTCTCTGGAAACACCATATATTTT.

The chain employs TRBV7-9 and TRBJ2-2; perhaps TRBD2 as D (6 bases). Germline V gives CDR1 SEHNR, CDR2 FQNEAQ (reference sequence). V was clipped by 1 base and J by 7 bases, with 10 bases between them. The CDR3 length is 14 residues. CDR3 protein: CASSLDPGGGELFF. CDR3 coding DNA: TGTGCCAGCAGCTTAGATCCCGGGGGCGGGGAGCTGTTTTTT.

Notes on this clone: The junction differs from germline at one of its ends, possibly a read error. The chain joins TRBV7-7 to TRBJ2-1; D is undetermined. Germline CDR1 and CDR2: SSHAT and FNYEAQ (reference sequence). This CDR3 comprises 13 residues. CDR3 DNA sequence: TGTGCTAGCAGCTTAGGGTTGAGGAATGAGCAGTTCTTC. It encodes CASSLGLRNEQFF. Full variable domain (missing parts from reference TRBV7-7 and TRBJ2-1): GAGVSQSPRYKVTKRGQDVTLRCDPISSHATLYWYQQALGQGPEFLTYFNYEAQPDKSGLPSDRFSAERPEGSISTLTIQRTEQRDSAMYRCASSLGLRNEQFFGPGTRLTVL.

The chain joins TRBV19 to TRBJ2-7; D might be TRBD1 or TRBD2, each matching 6 bases. This CDR3 has 14 residues. The germline V gene has CDR1 LNHDA and CDR2 SQIVND (reference sequence). The germline V and J ends were trimmed by 3 bases and 6 bases, with 15 bases remaining between them. This chain's CDR3 is CASSIGGLGLEQYF. The CDR3, as DNA: TGTGCCAGTAGTATCGGGGGCCTGGGGCTCGAGCAGTACTTC.

J is TRBJ1-2 and V is TRBV5-1; D ambiguous. The V end was cut by 1 base, the J end by 3 bases, with 7 bases between. The CDR3 has 13 amino acids. Germline V gene sequence: CDR1 SGHRS, CDR2 YFSETQ. CDR3 DNA: TGCGCCAGCAGCTTGTATGGGGACTATGGCTACACCTTC. Its translation: CASSLYGDYGYTF.

The chain recombines TRBV10-1 with TRBJ2-7; 8 nucleotides agree with TRBD1. The CDR3 contains 13 residues. Per the germline V gene, CDR1 is WNHNN and CDR2 is SYGVQD (reference sequence). V lost 3 bases and J lost 3; bases outside the gene matches: 1. Here the CDR3 reads CASSDGTGYEQYF. The CDR3 DNA sequence: TGCGCCAGCAGTGACGGGACAGGCTACGAGCAGTACTTC.

V and J are TRBV7-2 and TRBJ2-7; 11 nucleotides agree with TRBD2. V was clipped by 1 base and J by 1 base; unmatched bases: 9. The V gene's germline CDR1 is SGHTA and CDR2 FQGNSA. The CDR3 totals 18 residues. The CDR3 coding sequence is TGTGCCAGCAGCTTAGTTAGGGGTTGGACTAGCGGGTCCTACGAGCAGTACTTC. Translated, it gives CASSLVRGWTSGSYEQYF. The full variable domain, with the rest looked up from reference TRBV7-2 and TRBJ2-7, is GAGVSQSPSNKVTEKGKDVELRCDPISGHTALYWYRQSLGQGLEFLIYFQGNSAPDKSGLPSDRFSAERTGGSVSTLTIQRTQQEDSAVYLCASSLVRGWTSGSYEQYFGPGTRLTVT.

J is TRBJ1-2 and V is TRBV9; 8 bases are a match to TRBD1. Germline V gene sequence: CDR1 SGDLS, CDR2 YYNGEE. The junction had 11 bases not matched to a gene; V was cut back by 7 bases and J by 3 bases. The CDR3 length is 15 residues. CDR3 sequence (DNA): TGTGCCAGCGGAGAATCGGGACAGGACTACTATGGCTACACCTTC. Translating it yields CASGESGQDYYGYTF. Complete variable domain (other parts from reference TRBV9 and TRBJ1-2): DSGVTQTPKHLITATGQRVTLRCSPRSGDLSVYWYQQSLDQGLQFLIQYYNGEERAKGNILERFSAQQFPDLHSELNLSSLELGDSALYFCASGESGQDYYGYTFGSGTRLTVV.

The CDR3 loop reads CASSPLSGQEINIQYF. The CDR3, as DNA: TGCGCCAGCAGCCCCCTTTCAGGGCAGGAGATAAACATTCAGTACTTC. The chain employs TRBV5-1 and TRBJ2-4; D is possibly TRBD1 (5 bases). The CDR3 is made up of 16 amino acids. Germline assignment: CDR1 SGHRS and CDR2 YFSETQ. V lost 4 bases to trimming and J lost 6 bases, with 20 bases between them.

This clone was counted between two and nine times. V usage is TRBV9 and J usage is TRBJ2-1; TRBD2 is a possible D gene (6 bases). Germline-derived CDR1 and CDR2 are SGDLS and YYNGEE. Deletions cut 0 bases from V and 5 bases from J, with 12 bases between. The CDR3 sequence is 15 residues long. For the CDR3, the DNA is TGTGCCAGCAGCGTAGGTTATGGCGGGAACAATGAGCAGTTCTTC. Amino acid sequence: CASSVGYGGNNEQFF. The complete variable domain, with remaining parts taken from reference TRBV9 and TRBJ2-1, reads DSGVTQTPKHLITATGQRVTLRCSPRSGDLSVYWYQQSLDQGLQFLIQYYNGEERAKGNILERFSAQQFPDLHSELNLSSLELGDSALYFCASSVGYGGNNEQFFGPGTRLTVL.

The chain links TRBV19 to TRBJ1-2, with TRBD1 identical over 7 bases. CDR1 is LNHDA and CDR2 is SQIVND in the germline V gene (reference sequence). This CDR3 has 14 residues. V lost 3 bases and J lost 4; bases outside the gene matches: 5. CDR3 residues: CASSIGRGPYGYTF. CDR3 bases: TGTGCCAGTAGTATCGGGAGGGGGCCCTATGGCTACACCTTC.

In its sample, this clone was seen once. This chain links TRBV4-2 with TRBJ2-3, with D tentatively TRBD2 (6 bases). The length of the CDR3 is 17 residues. Trimming stripped 4 bases from V and 0 bases from J, with 17 bases between. Per germline, CDR1 LGHNA and CDR2 YNFKEQ. Here the CDR3 reads CASSPEGLSSSTDTQYF. The CDR3 nucleotides are TGTGCCAGCAGCCCCGAAGGACTATCCTCTAGCACAGATACGCAGTATTTT.

This sequence joins TRBV30 and TRBJ2-6; D perhaps matches TRBD1 (6 bases). Germline CDR1 is GTSNPN and CDR2 is SVGIG (reference sequence). The CDR3 has 13 amino acids. Trimming removed 4 bases at V and 2 bases at J, with 6 bases between. The CDR3 region has the DNA TGTGCCTGGACAGGGGCTGGGGCCAACGTCCTGACTTTC. Amino acid sequence: CAWTGAGANVLTF.

The CDR3 reads CASSLVRRDNSYEQYF. CDR3 in DNA: TGTGCCAGCAGCTTAGTTCGTCGGGACAACTCCTACGAGCAGTACTTC. The genes are TRBV11-1 and TRBJ2-7, with D perhaps TRBD1 (6 bases). The CDR3 extends over 16 amino acids. The ends were cut back, 1 base at V and 0 bases at J, with 13 bases in the middle. CDR1 is SGHAT and CDR2 is FQDESV in the germline V gene (reference sequence).

This clone has only one observation. The chain has TRBV10-3 and TRBJ2-5; possibly TRBD1 or TRBD2 for D (7 bases each). Deletions cut 0 bases from V and 4 bases from J, with 12 bases between. The CDR3 spans 15 residues. The germline gives CDR1 ENHRY, CDR2 SYGVKD. CDR3 region: CAISESDREGETQYF. The CDR3 bases are TGTGCCATCAGTGAGTCCGACAGGGAGGGAGAGACCCAGTACTTC.